This TCR beta chain was sequenced for a study of cytomegalovirus exposure and HLA in healthy donors. About the research overall: There were 100 million to 120 million unique TCR beta sequences, drawn from approximately 180 million T cells, in an earlier analysis. General study findings and limits: Later work showed greater clonal expansion in HLA-associated TCR beta chains than in equally common others. A later examination showed that TCR association rates differed by HLA locus, with DRB1 most and HLA-C fewest. From TCR beta sequences, most subjects' HLA-A and HLA-B alleles were reportedly predicted accurately.

On this clone itself: Antigen: not known.

Trimming cost V 1 base and J 0 bases, with 7 bases left between them. Germline V gene data show CDR1 as SGHTA and CDR2 as FQGNSA. CDR3 length equals 15 residues. With 60 Vbeta and 13 Jbeta primers, the PCR was carried out. Using immunoSEQ multiplex PCR, the repertoire was profiled, and TCRdb retains in-frame clones only, with some absent. This table has more than 75,000 clones, 60% to 80% appearing once. The sequencing sample was made of PBMCs. The V gene is TRBV7-2, the J gene TRBJ1-3, with D possibly TRBD1 on 6 matching bases. The receptor comes from a middle-aged woman in good health and CMV-seronegative. The CDR3 spells CASSLGTVSGNTIYF. Written as DNA, the CDR3 is TGTGCCAGCAGCTTAGGGACAGTCTCTGGAAACACCATATATTTT.